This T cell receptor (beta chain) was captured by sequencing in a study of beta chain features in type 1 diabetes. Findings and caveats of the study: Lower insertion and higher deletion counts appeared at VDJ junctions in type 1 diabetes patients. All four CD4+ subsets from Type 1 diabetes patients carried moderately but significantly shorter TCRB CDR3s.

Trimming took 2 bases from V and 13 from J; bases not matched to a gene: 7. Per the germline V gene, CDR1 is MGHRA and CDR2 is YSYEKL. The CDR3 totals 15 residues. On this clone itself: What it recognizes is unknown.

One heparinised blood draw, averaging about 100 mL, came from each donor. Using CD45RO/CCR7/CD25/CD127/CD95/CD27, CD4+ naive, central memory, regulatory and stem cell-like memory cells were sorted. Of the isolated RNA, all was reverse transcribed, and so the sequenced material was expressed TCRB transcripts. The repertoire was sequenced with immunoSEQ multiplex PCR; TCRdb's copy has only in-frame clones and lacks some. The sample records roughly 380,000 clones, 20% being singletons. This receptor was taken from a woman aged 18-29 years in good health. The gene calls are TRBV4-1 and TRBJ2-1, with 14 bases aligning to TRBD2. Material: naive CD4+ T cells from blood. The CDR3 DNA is TGCGCCAGCAGCCAACAAGGGACTAGCGGGAGCAAACAGTTCTTC. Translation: CASSQQGTSGSKQFF.